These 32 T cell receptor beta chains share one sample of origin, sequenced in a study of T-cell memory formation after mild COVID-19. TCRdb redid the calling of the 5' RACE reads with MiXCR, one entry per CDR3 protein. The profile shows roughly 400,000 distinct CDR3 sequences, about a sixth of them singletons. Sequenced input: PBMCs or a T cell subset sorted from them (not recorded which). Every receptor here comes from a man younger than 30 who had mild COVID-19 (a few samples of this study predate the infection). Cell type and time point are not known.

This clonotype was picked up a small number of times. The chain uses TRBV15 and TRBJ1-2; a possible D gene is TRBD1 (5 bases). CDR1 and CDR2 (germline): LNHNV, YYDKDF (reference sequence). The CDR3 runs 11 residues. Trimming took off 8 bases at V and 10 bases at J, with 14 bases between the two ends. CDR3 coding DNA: TGTGCCACCCGCTCGGGGCGCCTCTACACCTTC. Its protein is CATRSGRLYTF.

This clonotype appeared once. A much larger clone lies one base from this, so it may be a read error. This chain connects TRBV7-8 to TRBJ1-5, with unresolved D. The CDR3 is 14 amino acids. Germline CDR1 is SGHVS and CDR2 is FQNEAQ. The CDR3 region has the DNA TGTGCCAGCAGCTCGGCGGGTGGGAATCAGCCCAAGCATTTT. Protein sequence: CASSSAGGNQPKHF.

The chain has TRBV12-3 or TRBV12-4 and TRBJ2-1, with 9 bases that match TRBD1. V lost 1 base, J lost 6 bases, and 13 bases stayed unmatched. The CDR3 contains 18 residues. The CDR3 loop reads CASSLGRHRGRRVNEQFF. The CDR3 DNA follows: TGTGCCAGCAGTTTAGGGCGTCACAGGGGGCGAAGGGTCAATGAGCAGTTCTTC.

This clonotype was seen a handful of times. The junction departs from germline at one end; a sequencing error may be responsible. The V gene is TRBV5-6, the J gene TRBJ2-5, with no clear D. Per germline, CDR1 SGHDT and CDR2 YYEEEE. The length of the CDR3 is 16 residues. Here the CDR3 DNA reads TGTTCCAGCAGCTTCCCCCCCCCGACGGTCCAAGAGACCCAGTACTTC. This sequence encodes CSSSFPPPTVQETQYF.

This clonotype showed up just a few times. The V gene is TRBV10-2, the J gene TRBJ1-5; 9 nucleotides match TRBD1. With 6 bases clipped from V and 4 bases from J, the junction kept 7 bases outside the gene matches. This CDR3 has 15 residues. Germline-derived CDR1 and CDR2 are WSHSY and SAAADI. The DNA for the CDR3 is TGCGCCAGCAGGGAGGGACAGGGCTATAATCAGCCCCAGCATTTT. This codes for CASREGQGYNQPQHF.

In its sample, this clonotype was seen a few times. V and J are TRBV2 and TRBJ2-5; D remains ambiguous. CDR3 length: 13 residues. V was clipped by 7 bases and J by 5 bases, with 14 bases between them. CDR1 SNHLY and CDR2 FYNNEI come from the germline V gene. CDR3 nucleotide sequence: TGTGCCAGCACTTGGGGTATGAGGGAGACCCAGTACTTC. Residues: CASTWGMRETQYF.

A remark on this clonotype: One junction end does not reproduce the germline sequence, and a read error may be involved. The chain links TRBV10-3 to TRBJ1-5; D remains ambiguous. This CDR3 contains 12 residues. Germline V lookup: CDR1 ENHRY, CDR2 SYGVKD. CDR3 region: CATSYGNQPQHF. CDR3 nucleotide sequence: TGTGCCACCAGTTACGGCAATCAGCCCCAGCATTTT.

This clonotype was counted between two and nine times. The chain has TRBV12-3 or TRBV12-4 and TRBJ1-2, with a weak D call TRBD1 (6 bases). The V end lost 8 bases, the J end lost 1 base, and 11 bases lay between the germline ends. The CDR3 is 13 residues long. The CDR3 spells CASGKGDNYGYTF. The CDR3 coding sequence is TGTGCCAGCGGAAAGGGGGATAACTATGGCTACACCTTC.

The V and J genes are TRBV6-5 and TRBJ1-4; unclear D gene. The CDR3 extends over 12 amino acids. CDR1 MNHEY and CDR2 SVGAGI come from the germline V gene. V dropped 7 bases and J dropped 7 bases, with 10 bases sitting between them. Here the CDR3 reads CASKSSSEKLFF. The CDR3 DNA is TGTGCCAGCAAATCCTCAAGTGAAAAACTGTTTTTT.

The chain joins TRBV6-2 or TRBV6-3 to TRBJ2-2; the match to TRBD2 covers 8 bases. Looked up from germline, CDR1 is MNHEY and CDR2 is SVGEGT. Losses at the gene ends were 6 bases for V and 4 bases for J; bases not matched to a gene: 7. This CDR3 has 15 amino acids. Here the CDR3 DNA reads TGTGCCAGCAGCCGTGGACTAGCCGTCACCGGGGAGCTGTTTTTT. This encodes CASSRGLAVTGELFF.

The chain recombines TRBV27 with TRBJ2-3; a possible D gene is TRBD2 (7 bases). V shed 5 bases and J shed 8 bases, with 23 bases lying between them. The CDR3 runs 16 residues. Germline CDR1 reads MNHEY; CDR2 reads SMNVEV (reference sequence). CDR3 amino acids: CASSPPYGGRMGTQYF. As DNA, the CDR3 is TGTGCCAGCAGTCCGCCCTACGGGGGGCGGATGGGTACGCAGTATTTT.

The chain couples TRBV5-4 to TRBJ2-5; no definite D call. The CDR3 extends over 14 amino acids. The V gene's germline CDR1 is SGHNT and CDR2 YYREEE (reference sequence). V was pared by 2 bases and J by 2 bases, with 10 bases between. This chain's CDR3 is CASSFSGQQETQYF. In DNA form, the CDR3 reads TGTGCCAGCAGCTTTTCGGGTCAGCAAGAGACCCAGTACTTC.

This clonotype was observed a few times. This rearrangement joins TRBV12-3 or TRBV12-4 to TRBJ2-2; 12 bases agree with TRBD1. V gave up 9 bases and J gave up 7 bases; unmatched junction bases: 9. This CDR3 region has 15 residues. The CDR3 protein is CASLTGTGGFGELFF. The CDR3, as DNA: TGTGCCAGTTTAACCGGGACAGGGGGCTTCGGGGAGCTGTTTTTT.

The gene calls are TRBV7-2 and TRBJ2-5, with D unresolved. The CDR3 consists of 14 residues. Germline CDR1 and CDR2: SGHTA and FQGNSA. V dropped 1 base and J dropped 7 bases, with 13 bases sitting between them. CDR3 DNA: TGTGCCAGCAGCTTAGAGGCCAGGATGGGGACCCAGTACTTC. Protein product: CASSLEARMGTQYF.

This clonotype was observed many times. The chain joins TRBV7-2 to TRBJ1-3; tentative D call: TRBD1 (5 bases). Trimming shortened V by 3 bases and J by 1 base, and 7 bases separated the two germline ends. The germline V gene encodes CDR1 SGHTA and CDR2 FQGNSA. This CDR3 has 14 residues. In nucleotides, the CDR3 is TGTGCCAGCAGCTTTAGGACATCTGGAAACACCATATATTTT. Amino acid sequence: CASSFRTSGNTIYF.

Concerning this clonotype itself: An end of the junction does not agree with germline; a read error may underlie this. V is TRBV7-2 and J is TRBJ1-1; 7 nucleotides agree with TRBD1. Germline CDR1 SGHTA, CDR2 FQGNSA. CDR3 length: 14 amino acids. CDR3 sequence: CASSPTGSNTGAFF. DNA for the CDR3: TGTGCCAGCAGCCCGACAGGGTCTAACACTGGAGCTTTCTTT.

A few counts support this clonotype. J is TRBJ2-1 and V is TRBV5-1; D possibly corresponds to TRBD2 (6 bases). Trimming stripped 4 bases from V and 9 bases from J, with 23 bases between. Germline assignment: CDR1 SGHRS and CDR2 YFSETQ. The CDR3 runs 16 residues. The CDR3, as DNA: TGCGCCAGCAGCCTTCGGGGACTTTCCACTGTTGTTGAGCAGTTCTTC. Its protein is CASSLRGLSTVVEQFF.

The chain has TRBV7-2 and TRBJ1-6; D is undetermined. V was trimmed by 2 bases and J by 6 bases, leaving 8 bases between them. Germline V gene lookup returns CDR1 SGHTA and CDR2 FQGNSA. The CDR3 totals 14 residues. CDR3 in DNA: TGTGCCAGCAGCTTAATGTGCGGTAATTCACCCCTCCACTTT. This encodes CASSLMCGNSPLHF.

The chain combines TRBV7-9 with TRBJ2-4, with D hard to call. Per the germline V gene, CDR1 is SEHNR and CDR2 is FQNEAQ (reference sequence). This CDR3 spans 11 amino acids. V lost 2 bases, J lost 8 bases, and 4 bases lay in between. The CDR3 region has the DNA TGTGCCAGCAGCTTATTGCACATTCAGTACTTC. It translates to CASSLLHIQYF.

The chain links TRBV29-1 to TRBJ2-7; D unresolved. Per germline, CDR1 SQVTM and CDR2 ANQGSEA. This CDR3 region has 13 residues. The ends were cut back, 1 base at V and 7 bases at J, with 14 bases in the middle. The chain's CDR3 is CSVEGERPLEQYV. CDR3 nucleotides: TGCAGCGTTGAAGGCGAGAGACCATTAGAGCAGTACGTC.

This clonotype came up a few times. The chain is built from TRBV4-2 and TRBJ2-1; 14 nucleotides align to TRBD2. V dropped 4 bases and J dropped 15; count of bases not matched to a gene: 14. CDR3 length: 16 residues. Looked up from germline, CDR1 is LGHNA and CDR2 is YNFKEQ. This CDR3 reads CASSPLLTSGGAFGFF. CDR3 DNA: TGTGCCAGCAGCCCCCTGCTGACTAGCGGGGGGGCTTTCGGGTTCTTC.

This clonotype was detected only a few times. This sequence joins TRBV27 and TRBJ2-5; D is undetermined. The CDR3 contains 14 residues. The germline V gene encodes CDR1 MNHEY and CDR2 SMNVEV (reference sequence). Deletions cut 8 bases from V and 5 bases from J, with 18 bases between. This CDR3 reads CASPTVGMRETQYF. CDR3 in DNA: TGTGCCAGCCCCACCGTGGGGATGAGGGAGACCCAGTACTTC.

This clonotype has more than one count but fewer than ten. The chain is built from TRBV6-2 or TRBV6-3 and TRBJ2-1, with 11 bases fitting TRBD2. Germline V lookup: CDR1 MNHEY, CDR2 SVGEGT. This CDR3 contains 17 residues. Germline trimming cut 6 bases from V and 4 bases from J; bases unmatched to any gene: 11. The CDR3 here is CASRNPPLAGGYNEQFF. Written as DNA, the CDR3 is TGTGCCAGCAGAAACCCCCCCCTAGCGGGGGGTTACAATGAGCAGTTCTTC.

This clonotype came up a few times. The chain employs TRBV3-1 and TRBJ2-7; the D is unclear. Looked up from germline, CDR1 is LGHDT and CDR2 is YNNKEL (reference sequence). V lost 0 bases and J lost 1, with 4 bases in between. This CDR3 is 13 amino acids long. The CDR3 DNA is TGTGCCAGCAGCCAAGATGGGTCCTACGAGCAGTACGTC. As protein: CASSQDGSYEQYV.

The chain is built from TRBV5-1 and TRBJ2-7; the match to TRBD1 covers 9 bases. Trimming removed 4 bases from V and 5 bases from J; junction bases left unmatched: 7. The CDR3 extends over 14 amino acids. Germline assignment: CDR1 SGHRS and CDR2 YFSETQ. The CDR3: CASSPGQGIDEQYF. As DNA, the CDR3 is TGCGCCAGCAGCCCGGGACAGGGCATCGACGAGCAGTACTTC.

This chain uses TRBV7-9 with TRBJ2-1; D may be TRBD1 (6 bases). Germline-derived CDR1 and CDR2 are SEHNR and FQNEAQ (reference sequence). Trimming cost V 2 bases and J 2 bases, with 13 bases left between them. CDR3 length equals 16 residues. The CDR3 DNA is TGTGCCAGCAGCTTAACTTTCGGGACACCCTACAATGAGCAGTTCTTC. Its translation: CASSLTFGTPYNEQFF.

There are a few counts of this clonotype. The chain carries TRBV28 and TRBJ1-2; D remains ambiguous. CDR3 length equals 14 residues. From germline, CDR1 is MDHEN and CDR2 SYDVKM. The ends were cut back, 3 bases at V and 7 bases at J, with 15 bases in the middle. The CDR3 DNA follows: TGTGCCAGCAGTTTCTCCGTAGCCAGGCTTGGCTACACCTTC. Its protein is CASSFSVARLGYTF.

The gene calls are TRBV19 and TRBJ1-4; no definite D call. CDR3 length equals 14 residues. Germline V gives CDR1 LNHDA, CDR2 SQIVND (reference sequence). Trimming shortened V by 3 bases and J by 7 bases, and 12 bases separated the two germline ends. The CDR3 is CASSIGRRSEKLFF. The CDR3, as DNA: TGTGCCAGTAGTATCGGCAGGAGGAGTGAAAAACTGTTTTTT.

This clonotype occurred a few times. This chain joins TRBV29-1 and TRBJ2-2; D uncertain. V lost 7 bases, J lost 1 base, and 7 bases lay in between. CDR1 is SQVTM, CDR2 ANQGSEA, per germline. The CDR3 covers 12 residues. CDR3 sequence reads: CSARENTGELFF. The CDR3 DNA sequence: TGCAGCGCCAGAGAGAACACCGGGGAGCTGTTTTTT.

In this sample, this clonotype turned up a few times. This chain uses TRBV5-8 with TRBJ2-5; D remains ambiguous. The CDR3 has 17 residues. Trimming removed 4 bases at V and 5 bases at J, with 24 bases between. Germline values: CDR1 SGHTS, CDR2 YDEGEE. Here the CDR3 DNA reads TGTGCCAGCAGCCCCGCTCCGTTCGATCCCTTGATGGAGACCCAGTACTTC. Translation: CASSPAPFDPLMETQYF.

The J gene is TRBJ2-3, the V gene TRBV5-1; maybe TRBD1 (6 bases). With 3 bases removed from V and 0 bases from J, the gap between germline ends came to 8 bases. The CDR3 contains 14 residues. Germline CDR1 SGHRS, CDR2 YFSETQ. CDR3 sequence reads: CASSYGQSTDTQYF. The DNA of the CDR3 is TGCGCCAGCAGCTACGGACAGAGCACAGATACGCAGTATTTT.

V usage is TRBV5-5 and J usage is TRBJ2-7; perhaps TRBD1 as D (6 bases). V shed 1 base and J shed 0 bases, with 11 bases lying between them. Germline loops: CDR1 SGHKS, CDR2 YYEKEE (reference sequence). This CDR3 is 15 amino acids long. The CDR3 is CASSLPYRDSYEQYF. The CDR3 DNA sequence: TGTGCCAGCAGCTTGCCGTACAGGGACTCCTACGAGCAGTACTTC.